This T cell receptor (beta chain) was obtained from a study of T-cell reconstitution after alpha-beta-depleted transplantation in children. Unmatched junction bases numbered 6, after V lost 0 bases and J lost 4 bases. From germline, CDR1 is SQVTM and CDR2 ANQGSEA. The CDR3 contains 15 residues. Preparation of the TCRbeta library used unique molecular identifiers. TCRdb re-analysed the PCR reads in MiXCR, keeping a single row per CDR3 protein. Of about 640,000 distinct CDR3 sequences listed, approximately 17% are singletons. This clonotype was counted ten times or more. This chain uses TRBV29-1 with TRBJ1-3, with 7 bases matching TRBD1. The sample in question was PBMCs from the stem cell graft donor, obtained from the stem cell graft. This sequence was found in a human donor who donated a stem cell graft to a child with acute myeloid leukemia. DNA of the CDR3: TGCAGCGTTGAAGAATTGACAGGGTTCGGAAACACCATATATTTT. Its translation is CSVEELTGFGNTIYF.